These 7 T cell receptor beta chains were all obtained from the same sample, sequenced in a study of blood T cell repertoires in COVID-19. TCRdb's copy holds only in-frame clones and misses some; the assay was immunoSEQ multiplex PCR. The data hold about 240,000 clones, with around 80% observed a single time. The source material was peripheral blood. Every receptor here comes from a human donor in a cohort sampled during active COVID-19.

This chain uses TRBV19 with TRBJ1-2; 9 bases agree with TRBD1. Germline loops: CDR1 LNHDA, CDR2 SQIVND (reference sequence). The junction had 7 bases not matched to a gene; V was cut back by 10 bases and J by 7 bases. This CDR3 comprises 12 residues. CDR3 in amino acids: CATTGTGPGYTF. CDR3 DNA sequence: TGTGCCACCACCGGGACAGGGCCTGGCTACACCTTC.

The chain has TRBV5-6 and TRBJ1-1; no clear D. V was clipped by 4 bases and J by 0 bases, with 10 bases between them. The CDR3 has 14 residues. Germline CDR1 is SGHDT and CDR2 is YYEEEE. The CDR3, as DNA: TGTGCCAGCAGCACCGGAGTAATGAACACTGAAGCTTTCTTT. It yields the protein CASSTGVMNTEAFF. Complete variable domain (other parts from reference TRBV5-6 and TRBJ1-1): DAGVTQSPTHLIKTRGQQVTLRCSPKSGHDTVSWYQQALGQGPQFIFQYYEEEERQRGNFPDRFSGHQFPNYSSELNVNALLLGDSALYLCASSTGVMNTEAFFGQGTRLTVV.

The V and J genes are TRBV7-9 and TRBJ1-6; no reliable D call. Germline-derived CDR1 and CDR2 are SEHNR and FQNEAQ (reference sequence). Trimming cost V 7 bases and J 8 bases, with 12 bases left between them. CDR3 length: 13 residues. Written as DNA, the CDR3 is TGTGCCAGCACCTCTAGAGAAGATTCACCCCTCCACTTT. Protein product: CASTSREDSPLHF. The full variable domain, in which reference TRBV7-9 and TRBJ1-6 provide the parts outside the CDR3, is DTGVSQNPRHKITKRGQNVTFRCDPISEHNRLYWYRQTLGQGPEFLTYFQNEAQLEKSRLLSDRFSAERPKGSFSTLEIQRTEQGDSAMYLCASTSREDSPLHFGNGTRLTVT.

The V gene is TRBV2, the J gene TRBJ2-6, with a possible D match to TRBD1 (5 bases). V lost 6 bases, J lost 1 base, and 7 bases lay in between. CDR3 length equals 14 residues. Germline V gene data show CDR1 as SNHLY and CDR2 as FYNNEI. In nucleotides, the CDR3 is TGTGCCAGCAGATCAGGGTCTGGGGCCAACGTCCTGACTTTC. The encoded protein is CASRSGSGANVLTF.

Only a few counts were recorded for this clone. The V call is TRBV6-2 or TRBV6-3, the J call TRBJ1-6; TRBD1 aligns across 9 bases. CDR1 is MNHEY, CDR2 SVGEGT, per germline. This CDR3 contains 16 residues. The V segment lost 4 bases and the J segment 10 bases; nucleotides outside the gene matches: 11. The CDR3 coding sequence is TGTGCCAGCAGTTTGTCGCTTACAGGGGGCTCATCACCCCTCCACTTT. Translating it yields CASSLSLTGGSSPLHF.

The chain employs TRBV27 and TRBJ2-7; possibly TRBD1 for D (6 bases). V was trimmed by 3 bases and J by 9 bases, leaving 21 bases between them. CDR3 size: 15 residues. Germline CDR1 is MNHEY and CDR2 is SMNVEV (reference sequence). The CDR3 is CASSLSGQGLRGQYF. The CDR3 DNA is TGTGCCAGCAGTTTGTCGGGACAAGGTCTACGGGGGCAGTACTTC.

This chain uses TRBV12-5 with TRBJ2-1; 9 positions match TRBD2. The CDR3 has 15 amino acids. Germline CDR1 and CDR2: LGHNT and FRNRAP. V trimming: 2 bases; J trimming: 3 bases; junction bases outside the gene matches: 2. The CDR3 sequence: CASGLSGGYYNEQFF. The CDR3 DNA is TGTGCTAGTGGTTTGAGCGGGGGGTACTACAATGAGCAGTTCTTC.